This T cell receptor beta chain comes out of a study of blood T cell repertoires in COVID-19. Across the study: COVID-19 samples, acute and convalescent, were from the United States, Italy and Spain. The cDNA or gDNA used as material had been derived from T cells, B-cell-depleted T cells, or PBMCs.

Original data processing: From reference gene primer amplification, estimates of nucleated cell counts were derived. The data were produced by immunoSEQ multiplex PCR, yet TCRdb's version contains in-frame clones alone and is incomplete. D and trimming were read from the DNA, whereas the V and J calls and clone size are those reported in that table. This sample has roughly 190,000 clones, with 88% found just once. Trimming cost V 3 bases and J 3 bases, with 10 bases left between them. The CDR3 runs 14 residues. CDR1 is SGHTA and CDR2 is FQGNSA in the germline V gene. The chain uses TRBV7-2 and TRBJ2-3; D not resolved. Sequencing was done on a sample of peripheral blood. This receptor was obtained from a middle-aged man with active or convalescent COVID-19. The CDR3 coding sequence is TGTGCCAGCAGCTTGGAGACGTCAACAGATACGCAGTATTTT. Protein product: CASSLETSTDTQYF.